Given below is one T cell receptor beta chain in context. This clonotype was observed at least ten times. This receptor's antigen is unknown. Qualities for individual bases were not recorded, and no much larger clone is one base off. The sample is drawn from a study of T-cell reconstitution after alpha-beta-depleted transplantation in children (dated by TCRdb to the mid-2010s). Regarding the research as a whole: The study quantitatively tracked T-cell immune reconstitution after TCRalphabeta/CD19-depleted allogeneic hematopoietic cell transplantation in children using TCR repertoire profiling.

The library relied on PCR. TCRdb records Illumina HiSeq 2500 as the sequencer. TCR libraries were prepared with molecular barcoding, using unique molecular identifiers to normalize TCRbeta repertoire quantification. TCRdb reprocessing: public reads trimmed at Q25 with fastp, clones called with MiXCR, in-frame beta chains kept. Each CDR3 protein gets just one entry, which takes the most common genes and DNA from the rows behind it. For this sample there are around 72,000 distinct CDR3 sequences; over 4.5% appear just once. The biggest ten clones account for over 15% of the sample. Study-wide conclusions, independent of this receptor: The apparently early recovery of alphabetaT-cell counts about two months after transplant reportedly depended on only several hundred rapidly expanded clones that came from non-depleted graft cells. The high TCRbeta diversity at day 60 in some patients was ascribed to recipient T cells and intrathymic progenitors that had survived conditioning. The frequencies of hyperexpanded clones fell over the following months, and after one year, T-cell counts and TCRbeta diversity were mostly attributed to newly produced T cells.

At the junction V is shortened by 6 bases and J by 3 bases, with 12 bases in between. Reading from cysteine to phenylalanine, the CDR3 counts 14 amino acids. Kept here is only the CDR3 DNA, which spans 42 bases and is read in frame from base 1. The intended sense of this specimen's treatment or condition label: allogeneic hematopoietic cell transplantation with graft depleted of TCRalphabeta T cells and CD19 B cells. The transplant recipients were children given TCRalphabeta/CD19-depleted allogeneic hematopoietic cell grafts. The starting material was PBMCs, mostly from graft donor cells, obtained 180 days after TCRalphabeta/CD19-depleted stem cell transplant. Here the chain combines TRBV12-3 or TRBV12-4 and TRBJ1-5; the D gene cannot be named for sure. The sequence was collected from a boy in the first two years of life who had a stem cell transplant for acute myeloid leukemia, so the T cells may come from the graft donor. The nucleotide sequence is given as TGTGCCAGCAGCTCGAGCACGGTCAATCAGCCCCAGCATTTT. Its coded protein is CASSSSTVNQPQHF.